One sample yielded the 20 T cell receptor beta chains listed below, sequenced in a study of CD8 T cells in ankylosing spondylitis. TCRdb processed the 5' RACE reads anew with MiXCR; each CDR3 protein has one entry. Of 250,000 to 350,000 distinct CDR3 sequences in the sample, around 18% were seen once. The sequencing input was blood, either unsorted or a sorted T cell fraction (not recorded which). The receptors were gathered from a male donor with ankylosing spondylitis or in good health (not recorded which).

This clonotype was counted many times. The chain couples TRBV20-1 to TRBJ2-3; 7 bases are a match to TRBD2. There are 15 residues in the CDR3. V lost 5 bases, J lost 6 bases, and 14 bases stayed unmatched. Germline lookup yields CDR1 DFQATT and CDR2 SNEGSKA (reference sequence). The CDR3 coding sequence is TGCAGTGCTTTCCCTGCGGGAGCTGTTGTCGATACGCAGTATTTT. It translates to CSAFPAGAVVDTQYF.

This clonotype was seen a handful of times. CDR3 sequence (DNA): TGTGCCAGCAGCGGGAGTAGCGGAGTTTATAGCACCGGGGAGCTGTTTTTT. Protein sequence: CASSGSSGVYSTGELFF. The chain couples TRBV12-3 or TRBV12-4 to TRBJ2-2, with D perhaps matching TRBD2 (6 bases). This CDR3 contains 17 residues. V gave up 6 bases and J gave up 4 bases, with 21 bases separating them.

This clonotype occurred a few times. In nucleotides, the CDR3 is TGCGCCAGCAGCTTGGGGATGGGACAGGCGGGGGAAAAACTGTTTTTT. This encodes CASSLGMGQAGEKLFF. The chain combines TRBV5-1 with TRBJ1-4, with 8 bases fitting TRBD1. Germline CDR1 reads SGHRS; CDR2 reads YFSETQ. The CDR3 covers 16 residues. Trimming at V came to 0 bases and at J to 8 bases, leaving 9 bases not matched to a gene.

This clonotype was found a few times. Written as DNA, the CDR3 is TGCAGTGCTAGAGTAGCGGTAGAAAATGAAAAACTGTTTTTT. Its protein is CSARVAVENEKLFF. The chain couples TRBV20-1 to TRBJ1-4; the D is unclear. V lost 1 base to trimming and J lost 5 bases, with 11 bases between them. The CDR3 loop spans 14 amino acids. From germline, CDR1 is DFQATT and CDR2 SNEGSKA (reference sequence).

The V and J genes are TRBV27 and TRBJ2-4, with 8 bases aligning to TRBD1. The V and J ends lost 5 bases and 1 base, in that order; junction bases with no gene match: 7. The CDR3 totals 16 residues. Looked up from germline, CDR1 is MNHEY and CDR2 is SMNVEV (reference sequence). The CDR3, as DNA: TGTGCCAGCAGTACAAACAGGGGGGTGGCCAAAAACATTCAGTACTTC. Translation: CASSTNRGVAKNIQYF.

The chain employs TRBV20-1 and TRBJ2-1, with D possibly being TRBD1 or TRBD2 (5 bases each). Germline V gives CDR1 DFQATT, CDR2 SNEGSKA (reference sequence). V was clipped by 6 bases and J by 14 bases, with 20 bases between them. The CDR3 totals 12 residues. CDR3 in DNA: TGCAGTGCCCTGGACGCCCGGGACCACGAGTTCTTC. It translates to CSALDARDHEFF.

V and J are TRBV5-1 and TRBJ2-1; 9 bases fit TRBD1. J lost 9 bases, V lost 3 bases, and 13 bases had no gene match. Germline CDR1 is SGHRS and CDR2 is YFSETQ. CDR3 length equals 16 residues. CDR3 in DNA: TGCGCCAGCAGCTCCACCGGAATACAGGGGGCGGGTGAGCAGTTCTTC. Protein product: CASSSTGIQGAGEQFF.

This rearrangement joins TRBV12-3 or TRBV12-4 to TRBJ2-1; D possibly corresponds to TRBD1 (5 bases). The V end was cut by 7 bases, the J end by 7 bases, with 20 bases between. There are 15 residues in the CDR3. CDR3 DNA sequence: TGTGCCAGCATCCTAGGGGAAATGGGTCGAAATGAGCAGTTCTTC. Translated: CASILGEMGRNEQFF.

V gene TRBV6-4 combines with J gene TRBJ2-3; 12 bases agree with TRBD2. CDR1 and CDR2 from the germline V gene are MRHNA and SNTAGT. The CDR3 spans 15 residues. Trimming cost V 6 bases and J 3 bases; bases outside gene matches: 4. The CDR3 protein is CASSPLAGGTDTQYF. CDR3 coding DNA: TGTGCCAGCAGCCCCCTAGCGGGGGGGACAGATACGCAGTATTTT.

The chain's CDR3 is CASSLQLTDTQYF. The CDR3 coding sequence is TGCGCCAGCAGCTTACAACTCACAGATACGCAGTATTTT. The V gene is TRBV5-1, the J gene TRBJ2-3, with D hard to call. V was shortened by 2 bases and J by 2 bases, with 6 bases between the two germline ends. The CDR3 has 13 amino acids. CDR1 SGHRS and CDR2 YFSETQ come from the germline V gene.

CDR3 in amino acids: CASTSQGSNTEAFF. The CDR3 DNA sequence: TGTGCCAGCACATCACAGGGTTCTAACACTGAAGCTTTCTTT. V usage is TRBV6-1 and J usage is TRBJ1-1; weak D call: TRBD1 (6 bases). Per germline, CDR1 MNHNS and CDR2 SASEGT. CDR3 length: 14 amino acids. V lost 7 bases, J lost 2 bases, and 14 bases lay in between.

This clonotype was picked up a small number of times. The chain recombines TRBV2 with TRBJ2-7; 8 positions agree with TRBD1. In germline, CDR1 is SNHLY, CDR2 FYNNEI. This CDR3 is built from 14 residues. V trimming: 3 bases; J trimming: 5 bases; junction bases outside the gene matches: 6. CDR3: CASSDRGRRNEQYV. The CDR3 nucleotides read TGTGCCAGCAGTGACAGGGGGCGAAGGAACGAGCAGTACGTC.

The genes are TRBV28 and TRBJ1-1; no firm D call. Trimming took off 7 bases at V and 0 bases at J, with 6 bases between the two ends. The germline gives CDR1 MDHEN, CDR2 SYDVKM. The CDR3 is made up of 12 amino acids. DNA for the CDR3: TGTGCCAGCAAATCGTTGAACACTGAAGCTTTCTTT. Protein sequence: CASKSLNTEAFF.

This chain connects TRBV20-1 to TRBJ1-5; TRBD1 matches 8 bases. Trimming cost V 3 bases and J 3 bases; bases outside gene matches: 10. Looked up from germline, CDR1 is DFQATT and CDR2 is SNEGSKA (reference sequence). This CDR3 region has 16 residues. CDR3 DNA: TGCAGTGCTAGGTACAGGGGGGCCTTAAACAATCAGCCCCAGCATTTT. As protein: CSARYRGALNNQPQHF.

This clonotype was recorded at least ten times. V gene TRBV4-2 combines with J gene TRBJ2-1; D unresolved. V was shortened by 0 bases and J by 9 bases, with 9 bases between the two germline ends. The CDR3 extends over 13 amino acids. Germline-derived CDR1 and CDR2 are LGHNA and YNFKEQ. The CDR3 region has the DNA TGTGCCAGCAGCCAAGAAAGGGCCGGTGAGCAGTTCTTC. Translation gives CASSQERAGEQFF.

This clonotype was counted at least ten times. This rearrangement joins TRBV20-1 to TRBJ1-4, with D tentatively TRBD1 (5 bases). CDR1 DFQATT and CDR2 SNEGSKA come from the germline V gene (reference sequence). V lost 5 bases, J lost 13 bases, and 14 bases lay in between. This CDR3 region has 11 residues. CDR3 bases: TGCAGTGCTCCTTGGCAGGGACCACTGTTTTTT. This translates into CSAPWQGPLFF.

This clonotype was counted many times. The chain combines TRBV20-1 with TRBJ2-3; 8 bases are shared with TRBD2. The germline V gene has CDR1 DFQATT and CDR2 SNEGSKA (reference sequence). Losses at the gene ends were 5 bases for V and 5 bases for J; bases not matched to a gene: 12. The CDR3 runs 15 residues. CDR3 region: CSALSAPGGEDTQYF. The CDR3 DNA reads as TGCAGTGCTCTCAGCGCCCCCGGGGGGGAAGATACGCAGTATTTT.

This clonotype was seen many times. This rearrangement joins TRBV20-1 to TRBJ2-1; 8 bases map to TRBD2. V lost 6 bases, J lost 2 bases, and 9 bases stayed unmatched. The germline gives CDR1 DFQATT, CDR2 SNEGSKA (reference sequence). The CDR3 covers 15 residues. CDR3 sequence (DNA): TGCAGTGCCCGAAGCGGGAGAACGCCCTACAATGAGCAGTTCTTC. This codes for CSARSGRTPYNEQFF.

This chain connects TRBV5-1 to TRBJ2-1; 11 bases are shared with TRBD2. V shed 4 bases, J shed 8 bases, and the junction held 11 bases outside the gene matches. Germline loops: CDR1 SGHRS, CDR2 YFSETQ. The CDR3 loop spans 16 amino acids. CDR3 sequence reads: CASSQRTSGSIDEQFF. The CDR3 nucleotides read TGCGCCAGCAGCCAACGTACTAGCGGGAGTATCGATGAGCAGTTCTTC.

The table lists this clonotype with a few counts. The gene calls are TRBV10-3 and TRBJ1-2; D is perhaps TRBD1 (5 bases). V dropped 2 bases and J dropped 5 bases, with 12 bases sitting between them. The CDR3 sequence is 14 residues long. Germline V gives CDR1 ENHRY, CDR2 SYGVKD. The DNA for the CDR3 is TGTGCCATCAGTGAGGGCAGGGTTGGATATGGCTACACCTTC. It is translated as CAISEGRVGYGYTF.